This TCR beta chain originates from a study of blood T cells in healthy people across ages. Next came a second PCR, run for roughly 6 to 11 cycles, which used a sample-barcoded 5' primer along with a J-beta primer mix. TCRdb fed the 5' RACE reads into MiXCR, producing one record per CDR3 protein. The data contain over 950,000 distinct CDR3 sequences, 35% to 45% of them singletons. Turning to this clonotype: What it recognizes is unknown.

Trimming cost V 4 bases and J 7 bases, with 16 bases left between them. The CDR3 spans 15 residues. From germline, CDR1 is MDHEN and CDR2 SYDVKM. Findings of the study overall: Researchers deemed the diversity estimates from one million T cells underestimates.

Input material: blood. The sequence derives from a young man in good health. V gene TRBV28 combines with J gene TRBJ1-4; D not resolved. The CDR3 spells CASSSTMQIGEKLFF. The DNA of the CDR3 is TGTGCCAGCAGTTCCACGATGCAGATAGGTGAAAAACTGTTTTTT.